The 9 T cell receptor beta chains in this list originate from one sample, sequenced in a study of T cell repertoires in cytomegalovirus infection. These TCRs are of unknown antigen specificity. TCRdb reprocessed the reads with MiXCR, giving one entry per CDR3 protein. The profile shows around 750,000 distinct CDR3 sequences, approximately 32% of them singletons. This specimen consisted of cultured CD8+ T cells from PBMCs, obtained from culture after CMV antigen stimulation. These receptors came from a human donor in good health (CMV status not recorded). Some clones in this sample may be carry-over from other donors' samples.

The rearrangement joins TRBV7-2 to TRBJ1-2; possibly TRBD1 for D (5 bases). The CDR3 has 14 residues. Germline V CDR1 and CDR2: SGHTA, FQGNSA. Deletions cut 5 bases from V and 5 bases from J, with 15 bases between. The CDR3 DNA reads TGTGCCAGCAGCCCTACGGGACTGATATATGGCTACACCTTC. This gives the protein CASSPTGLIYGYTF.

The V gene is TRBV7-1, the J gene TRBJ1-5; no definite D call. TRBV7-1 is an ORF, with its function uncertain. The CDR3 is 14 residues long. Trimming removed 3 bases from V and 4 bases from J, with 10 bases in between. CDR3 nucleotide sequence: TGTGCCAGCAGCTCGGGTGTTACTAATCAGCCCCAGCATTTT. Protein: CASSSGVTNQPQHF.

This clonotype was seen more than once but under ten times. The junction and the germline gene differ at one end; a read error may be behind it. The chain uses TRBV7-6 and TRBJ2-2; the match to TRBD2 covers 12 bases. This CDR3 has 17 amino acids. Per germline, CDR1 SGHVS and CDR2 FNYEAQ. The DNA of the CDR3 is TGTGCTAGCAGCTTACTAGCGGGGGGTCAGAACACCGGGGAGCTGTTTTTT. Translated: CASSLLAGGQNTGELFF.

The chain couples TRBV7-9 to TRBJ2-4, with D unresolved. V lost 0 bases and J lost 1, with 7 bases in between. This CDR3 is built from 15 residues. CDR1 SEHNR and CDR2 FQNEAQ come from the germline V gene (reference sequence). The CDR3 here is CASSLAGFAKNIQYF. CDR3 coding DNA: TGTGCCAGCAGCTTAGCGGGGTTTGCCAAAAACATTCAGTACTTC.

V is TRBV7-6 and J is TRBJ1-2; D is unclear. The CDR3 is 13 residues long. Germline-derived CDR1 and CDR2 are SGHVS and FNYEAQ. Trimming stripped 2 bases from V and 4 bases from J, with 8 bases between. The CDR3 DNA reads as TGTGCCAGCAGCTTAAATCCGATCTATGGCTACACCTTC. It encodes CASSLNPIYGYTF.

This rearrangement joins TRBV6-5 to TRBJ1-2, with a possible D match to TRBD1 (6 bases). V gave up 0 bases and J gave up 6 bases, with 11 bases separating them. This CDR3 region has 14 residues. Germline V lookup: CDR1 MNHEY, CDR2 SVGAGI. The CDR3 nucleotides read TGTGCCAGCAGTTACTCGGGGGGCGGGAATGGCTACACCTTC. Encoded protein: CASSYSGGGNGYTF.

The rearrangement links TRBV15 to TRBJ2-5; weak D call: TRBD2 (7 bases). Germline V gene lookup returns CDR1 LNHNV and CDR2 YYDKDF (reference sequence). The CDR3 is made up of 15 amino acids. The V gene lost 1 base and the J gene lost 3 bases, with 12 bases spanning the gap. The chain's CDR3 is CATSRGRGAEETQYF. In DNA form, the CDR3 reads TGTGCCACCAGCAGAGGCCGGGGGGCGGAAGAGACCCAGTACTTC.

The rearrangement links TRBV7-9 to TRBJ1-1; D gene unclear. Deletions cut 7 bases from V and 4 bases from J, with 19 bases between. The germline CDR1 and CDR2 sequences are SEHNR and FQNEAQ (reference sequence). The CDR3 totals 15 residues. The CDR3 bases are TGTGCCAGCAACATTCCCCTCCCTGATGGCACTGAAGCTTTCTTT. It translates to CASNIPLPDGTEAFF.

This clonotype occurred a few times. The J gene is TRBJ1-4, the V gene TRBV28; 9 bases are a match to TRBD1. Germline CDR1 reads MDHEN; CDR2 reads SYDVKM. CDR3 length: 15 amino acids. With 4 bases clipped from V and 7 bases from J, the junction kept 7 bases outside the gene matches. CDR3 amino acids: CASSSRDRVGEKLFF. CDR3 nucleotides: TGTGCCAGCAGTTCCCGGGACAGGGTTGGTGAAAAACTGTTTTTT.